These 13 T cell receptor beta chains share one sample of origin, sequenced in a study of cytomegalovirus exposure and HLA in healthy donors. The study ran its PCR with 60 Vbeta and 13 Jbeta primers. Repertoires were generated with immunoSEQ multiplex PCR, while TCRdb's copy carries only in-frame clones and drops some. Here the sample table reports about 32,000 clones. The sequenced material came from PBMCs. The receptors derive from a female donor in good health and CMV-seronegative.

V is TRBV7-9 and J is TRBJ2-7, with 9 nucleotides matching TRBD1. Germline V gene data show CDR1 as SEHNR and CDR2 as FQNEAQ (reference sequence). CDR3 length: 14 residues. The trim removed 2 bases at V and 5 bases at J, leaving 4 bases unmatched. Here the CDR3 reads CASSLTGTGNEQYF. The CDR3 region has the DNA TGTGCCAGCAGCTTAACCGGGACAGGGAACGAGCAGTACTTC.

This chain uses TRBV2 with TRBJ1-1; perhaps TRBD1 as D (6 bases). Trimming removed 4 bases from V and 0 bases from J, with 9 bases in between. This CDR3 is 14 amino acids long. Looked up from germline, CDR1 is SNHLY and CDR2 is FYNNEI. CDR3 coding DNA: TGTGCCAGCAGTGTACAGGGATTGAACACTGAAGCTTTCTTT. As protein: CASSVQGLNTEAFF.

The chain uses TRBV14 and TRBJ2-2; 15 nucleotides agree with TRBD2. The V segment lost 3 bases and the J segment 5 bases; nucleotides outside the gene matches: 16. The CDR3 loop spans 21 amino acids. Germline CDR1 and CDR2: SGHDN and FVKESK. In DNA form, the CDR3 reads TGTGCCAGCAGCCATACTCGGACTAGCGGGGGGGCCTCCCGTCGAACCGGGGAGCTGTTTTTT. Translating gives CASSHTRTSGGASRRTGELFF.

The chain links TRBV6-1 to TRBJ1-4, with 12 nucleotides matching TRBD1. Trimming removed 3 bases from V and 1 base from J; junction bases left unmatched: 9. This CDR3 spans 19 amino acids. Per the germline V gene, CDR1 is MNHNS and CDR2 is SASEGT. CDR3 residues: CASSDPGQGALITNEKLFF. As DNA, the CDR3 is TGTGCCAGCAGTGACCCGGGACAGGGGGCGCTTATAACTAATGAAAAACTGTTTTTT.

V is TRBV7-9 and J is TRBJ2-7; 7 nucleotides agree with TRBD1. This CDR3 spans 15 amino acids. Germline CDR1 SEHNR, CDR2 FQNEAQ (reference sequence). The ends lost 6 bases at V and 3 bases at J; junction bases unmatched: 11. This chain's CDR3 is CASSDSGQPYYEQYF. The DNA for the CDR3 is TGTGCCAGCAGTGACTCGGGACAGCCCTACTACGAGCAGTACTTC.

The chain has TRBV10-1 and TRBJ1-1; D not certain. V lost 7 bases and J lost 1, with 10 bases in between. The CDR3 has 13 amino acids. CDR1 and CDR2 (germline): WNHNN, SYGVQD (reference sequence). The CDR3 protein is CASKRDGNTEAFF. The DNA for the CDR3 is TGCGCCAGCAAGCGGGATGGGAACACTGAAGCTTTCTTT.

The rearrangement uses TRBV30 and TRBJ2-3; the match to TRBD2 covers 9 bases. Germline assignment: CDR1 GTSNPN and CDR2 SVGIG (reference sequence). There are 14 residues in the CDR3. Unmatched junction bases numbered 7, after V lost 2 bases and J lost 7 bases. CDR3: CAWSSGSGGNTQYF. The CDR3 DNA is TGTGCCTGGAGTAGTGGTAGCGGGGGTAATACGCAGTATTTT.

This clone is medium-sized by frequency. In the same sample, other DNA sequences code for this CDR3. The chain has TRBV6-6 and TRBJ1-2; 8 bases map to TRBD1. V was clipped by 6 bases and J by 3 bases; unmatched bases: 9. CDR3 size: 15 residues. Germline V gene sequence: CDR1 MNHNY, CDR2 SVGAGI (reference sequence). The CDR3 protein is CASRPAGGVDYGYTF. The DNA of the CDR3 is TGTGCCAGCAGACCGGCAGGGGGCGTAGACTATGGCTACACCTTC.

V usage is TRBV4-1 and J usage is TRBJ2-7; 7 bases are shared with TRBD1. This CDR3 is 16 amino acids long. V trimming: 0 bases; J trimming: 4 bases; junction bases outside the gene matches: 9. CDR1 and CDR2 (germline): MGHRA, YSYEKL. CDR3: CASSQDSTGAGYEQYF. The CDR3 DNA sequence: TGCGCCAGCAGCCAAGATTCCACAGGGGCCGGATACGAGCAGTACTTC.

DNA of the CDR3: TGTGCCAGCAGCGTAGACCAGGGAGGAAACACCATATATTTT. Translating it yields CASSVDQGGNTIYF. This chain uses TRBV9 with TRBJ1-3, with a weak D call TRBD1 (5 bases). The CDR3 contains 14 residues. Trimming shortened V by 0 bases and J by 4 bases, and 8 bases separated the two germline ends. Germline V gene data show CDR1 as SGDLS and CDR2 as YYNGEE.

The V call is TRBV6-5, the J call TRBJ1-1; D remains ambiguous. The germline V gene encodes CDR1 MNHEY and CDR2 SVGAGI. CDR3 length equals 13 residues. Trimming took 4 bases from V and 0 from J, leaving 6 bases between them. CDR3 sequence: CASSFQMNTEAFF. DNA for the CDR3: TGTGCCAGCAGTTTTCAGATGAACACTGAAGCTTTCTTT.

Here the CDR3 reads CASSTGPPRGETQYF. CDR3 bases: TGTGCCAGCAGCACTGGGCCTCCACGGGGTGAGACCCAGTACTTC. The chain recombines TRBV7-6 with TRBJ2-5; maybe TRBD2 (5 bases). Per the germline V gene, CDR1 is SGHVS and CDR2 is FNYEAQ. Trimming shortened V by 5 bases and J by 5 bases, and 18 bases separated the two germline ends. CDR3 size: 15 residues.

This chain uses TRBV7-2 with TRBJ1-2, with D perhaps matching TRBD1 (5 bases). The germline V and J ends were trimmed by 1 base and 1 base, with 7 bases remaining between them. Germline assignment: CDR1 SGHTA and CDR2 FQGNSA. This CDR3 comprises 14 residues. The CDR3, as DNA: TGTGCCAGCAGCTTAGGACAGCTTAACTATGGCTACACCTTC. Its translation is CASSLGQLNYGYTF. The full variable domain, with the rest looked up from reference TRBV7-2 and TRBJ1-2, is GAGVSQSPSNKVTEKGKDVELRCDPISGHTALYWYRQSLGQGLEFLIYFQGNSAPDKSGLPSDRFSAERTGGSVSTLTIQRTQQEDSAVYLCASSLGQLNYGYTFGSGTRLTVV.